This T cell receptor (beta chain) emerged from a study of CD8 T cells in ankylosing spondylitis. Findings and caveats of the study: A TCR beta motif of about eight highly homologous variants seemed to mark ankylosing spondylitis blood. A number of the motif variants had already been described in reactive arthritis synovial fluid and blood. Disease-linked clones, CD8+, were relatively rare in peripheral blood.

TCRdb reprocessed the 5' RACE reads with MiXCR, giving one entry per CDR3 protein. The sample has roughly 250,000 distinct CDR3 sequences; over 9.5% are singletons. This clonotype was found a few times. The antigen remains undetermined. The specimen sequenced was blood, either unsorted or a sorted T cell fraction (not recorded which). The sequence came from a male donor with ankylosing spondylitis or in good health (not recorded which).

The CDR3 loop is CAWSVRGISEQFF. CDR3 nucleotide sequence: TGTGCCTGGAGTGTACGGGGGATAAGTGAGCAGTTCTTC. The chain joins TRBV30 to TRBJ2-1, with TRBD2 as a possible D gene (6 bases). Germline loops: CDR1 GTSNPN, CDR2 SVGIG (reference sequence). Trimming shortened V by 0 bases and J by 9 bases, and 12 bases separated the two germline ends. There are 13 residues in the CDR3. The full variable domain, in which reference TRBV30 and TRBJ2-1 provide the parts outside the CDR3, is SQTIHQWPATLVQPVGSPLSLECTVEGTSNPNLYWYRQAAGRGLQLLFYSVGIGQISSEVPQNLSASRPQDRQFILSSKKLLLSDSGFYLCAWSVRGISEQFFGPGTRLTVL.